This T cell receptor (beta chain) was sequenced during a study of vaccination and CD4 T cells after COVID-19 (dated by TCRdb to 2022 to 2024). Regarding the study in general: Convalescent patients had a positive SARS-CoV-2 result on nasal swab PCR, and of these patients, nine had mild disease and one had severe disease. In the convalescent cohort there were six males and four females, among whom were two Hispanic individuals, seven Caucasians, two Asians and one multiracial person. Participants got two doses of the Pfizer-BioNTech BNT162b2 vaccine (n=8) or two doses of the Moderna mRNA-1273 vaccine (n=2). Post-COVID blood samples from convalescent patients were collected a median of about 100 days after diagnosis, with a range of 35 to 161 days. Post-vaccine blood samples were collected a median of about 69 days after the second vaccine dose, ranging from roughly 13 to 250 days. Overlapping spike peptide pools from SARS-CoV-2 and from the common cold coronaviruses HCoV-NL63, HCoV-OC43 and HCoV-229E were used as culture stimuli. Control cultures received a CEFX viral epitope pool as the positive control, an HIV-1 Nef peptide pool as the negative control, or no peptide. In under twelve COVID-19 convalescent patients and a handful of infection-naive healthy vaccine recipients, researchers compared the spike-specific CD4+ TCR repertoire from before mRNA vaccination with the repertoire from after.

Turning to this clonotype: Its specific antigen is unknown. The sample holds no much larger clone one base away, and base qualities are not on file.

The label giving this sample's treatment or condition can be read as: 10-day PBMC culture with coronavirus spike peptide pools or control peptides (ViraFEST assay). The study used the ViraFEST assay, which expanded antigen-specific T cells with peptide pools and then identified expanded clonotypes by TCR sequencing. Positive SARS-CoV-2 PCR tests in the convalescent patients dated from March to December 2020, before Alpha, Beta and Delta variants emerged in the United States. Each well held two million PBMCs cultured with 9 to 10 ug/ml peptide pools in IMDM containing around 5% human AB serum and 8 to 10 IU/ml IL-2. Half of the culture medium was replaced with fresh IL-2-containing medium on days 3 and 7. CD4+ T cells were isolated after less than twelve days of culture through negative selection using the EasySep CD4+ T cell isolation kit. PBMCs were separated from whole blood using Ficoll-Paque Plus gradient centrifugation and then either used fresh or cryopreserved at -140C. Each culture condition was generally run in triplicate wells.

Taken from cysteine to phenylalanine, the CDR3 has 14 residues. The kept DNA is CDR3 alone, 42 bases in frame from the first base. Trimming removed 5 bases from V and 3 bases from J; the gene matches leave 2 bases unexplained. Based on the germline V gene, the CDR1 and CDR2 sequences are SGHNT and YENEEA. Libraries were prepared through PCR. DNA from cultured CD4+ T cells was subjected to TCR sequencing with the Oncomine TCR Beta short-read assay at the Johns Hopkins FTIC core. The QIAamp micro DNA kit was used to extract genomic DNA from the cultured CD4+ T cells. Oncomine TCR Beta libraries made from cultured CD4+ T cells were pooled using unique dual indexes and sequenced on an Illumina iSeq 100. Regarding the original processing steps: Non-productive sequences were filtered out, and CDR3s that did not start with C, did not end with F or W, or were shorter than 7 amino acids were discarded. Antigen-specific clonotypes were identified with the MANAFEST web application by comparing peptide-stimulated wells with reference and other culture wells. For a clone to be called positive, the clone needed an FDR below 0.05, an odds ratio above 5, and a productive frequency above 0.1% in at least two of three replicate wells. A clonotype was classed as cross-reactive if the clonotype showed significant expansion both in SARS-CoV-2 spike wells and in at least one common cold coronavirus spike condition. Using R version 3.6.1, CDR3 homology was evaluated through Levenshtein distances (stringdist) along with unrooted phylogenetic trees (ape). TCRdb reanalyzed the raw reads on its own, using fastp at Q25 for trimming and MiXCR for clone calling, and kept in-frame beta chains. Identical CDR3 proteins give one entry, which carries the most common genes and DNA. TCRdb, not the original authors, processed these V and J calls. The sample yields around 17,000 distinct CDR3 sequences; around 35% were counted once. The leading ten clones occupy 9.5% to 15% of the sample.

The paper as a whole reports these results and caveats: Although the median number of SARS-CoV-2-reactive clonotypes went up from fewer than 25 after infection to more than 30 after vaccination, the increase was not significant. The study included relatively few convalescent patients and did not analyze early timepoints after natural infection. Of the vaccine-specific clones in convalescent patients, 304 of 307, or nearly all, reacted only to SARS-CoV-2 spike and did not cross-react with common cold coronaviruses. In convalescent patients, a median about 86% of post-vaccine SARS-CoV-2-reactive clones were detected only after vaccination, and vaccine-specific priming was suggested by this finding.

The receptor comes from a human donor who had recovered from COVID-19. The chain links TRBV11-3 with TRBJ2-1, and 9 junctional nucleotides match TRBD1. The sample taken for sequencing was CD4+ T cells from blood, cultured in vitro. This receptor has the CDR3 CASSPGQGYNEQFF. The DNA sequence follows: TGTGCCAGCAGCCCGGGACAGGGCTACAATGAGCAGTTCTTC.